This T cell receptor (beta chain) comes out of a study of T cell repertoires in cytomegalovirus infection. Each CDR3 protein is one row after TCRdb ran MiXCR on the reads. This table holds roughly 720,000 distinct CDR3 sequences, 35% to 45% found once. On this clonotype itself: No antigen is known for it.

The V end was cut by 4 bases, the J end by 4 bases, with 16 bases between. The germline gives CDR1 LGHNA, CDR2 YNFKEQ. The CDR3 extends over 15 amino acids. Regarding the study as a whole: The study found HLA-C-restricted CMV-specific TCR beta clonotypes dominating the ex vivo response.

Input material: PBMCs. The chain links TRBV4-2 to TRBJ1-1; TRBD1 might be the D (6 bases). The clonotype comes from a human donor in good health (CMV status not recorded). Some clones in this sample may be carry-over from other donors' samples. The CDR3 bases are TGTGCCAGCAGCCCCCACAGGGAGATGGGCACTGAAGCTTTCTTT. Protein product: CASSPHREMGTEAFF.